Detailed here is one T cell receptor beta chain. No antigen is known for it. These data belong to a study of cytomegalovirus exposure and HLA in healthy donors. The study, taken as a whole, reports: Testing in vitro showed a few CMV-associated chains specific for CMV antigens. Researchers catalogued about 150 TCR beta chains as cytomegalovirus-associated. Cytomegalovirus status was reportedly diagnosed by the classifier with high sensitivity and specificity.

Sequenced by immunoSEQ multiplex PCR; TCRdb stores in-frame clones only, minus some. The sample yields a few hundred thousand clones, approximately 90% seen once. Input material: PBMCs. The clonotype originates from a woman aged 18 to 35 in good health and CMV-seronegative.

CDR3 bases: TGTGCCAGCAGTTACCAGGGACAGGGATTCAATCAGCCCCAGCATTTT. As protein: CASSYQGQGFNQPQHF. This chain connects TRBV6-6 to TRBJ1-5; 9 bases fit TRBD1. Germline V gives CDR1 MNHNY, CDR2 SVGAGI (reference sequence). Trimming removed 2 bases from V and 3 bases from J; junction bases left unmatched: 5. This CDR3 spans 16 amino acids.